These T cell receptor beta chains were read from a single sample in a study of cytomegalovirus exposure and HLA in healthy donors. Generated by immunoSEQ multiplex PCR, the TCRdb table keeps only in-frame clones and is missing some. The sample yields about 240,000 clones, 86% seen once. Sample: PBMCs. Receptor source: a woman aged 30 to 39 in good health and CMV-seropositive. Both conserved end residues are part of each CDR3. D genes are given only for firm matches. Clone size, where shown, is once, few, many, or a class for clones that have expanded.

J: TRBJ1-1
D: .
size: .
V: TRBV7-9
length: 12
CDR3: CASSLEVGGAFF
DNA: TGTGCCAGCAGCTTAGAAGTAGGGGGAGCTTTCTTT

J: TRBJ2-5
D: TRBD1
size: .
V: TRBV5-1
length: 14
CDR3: CASSPGTGQETQYF
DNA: TGCGCCAGCAGCCCGGGGACAGGTCAAGAGACCCAGTACTTC

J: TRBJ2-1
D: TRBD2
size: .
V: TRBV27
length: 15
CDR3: CASSSSSGRLNEQFF
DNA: TGTGCCAGCAGTTCCTCTAGCGGGAGGCTCAATGAGCAGTTCTTC

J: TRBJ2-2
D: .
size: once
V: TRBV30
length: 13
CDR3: CAWISRGLGELFF
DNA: TGTGCCTGGATTAGTCGCGGCCTGGGGGAGCTGTTTTTT

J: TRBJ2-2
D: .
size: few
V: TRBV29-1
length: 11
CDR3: CSVDRTGELFF
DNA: TGCAGCGTTGACAGGACCGGGGAGCTGTTTTTT

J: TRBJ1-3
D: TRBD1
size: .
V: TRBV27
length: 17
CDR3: CASSPRWTGPSGNTIYF
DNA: TGTGCCAGCAGTCCCCGTTGGACAGGGCCCTCTGGAAACACCATATATTTT

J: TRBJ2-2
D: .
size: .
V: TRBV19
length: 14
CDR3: CASSIRGSTGELFF
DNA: TGTGCCAGTAGTATTCGAGGCAGTACCGGGGAGCTGTTTTTT

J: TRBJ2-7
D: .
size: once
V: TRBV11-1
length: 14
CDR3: CASSLEAGIYEQYF
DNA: TGTGCCAGCAGCTTAGAAGCAGGGATATACGAGCAGTACTTC

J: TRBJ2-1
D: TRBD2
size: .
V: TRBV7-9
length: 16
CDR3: CASSSTSPLSYNEQFF
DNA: TGTGCCAGCAGTTCGACTAGCCCCCTCTCCTACAATGAGCAGTTCTTC

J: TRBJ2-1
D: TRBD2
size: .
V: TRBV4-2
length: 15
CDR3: CASSQGGRDYNEQFF
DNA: TGTGCCAGCAGCCAAGGCGGGAGGGACTACAATGAGCAGTTCTTC

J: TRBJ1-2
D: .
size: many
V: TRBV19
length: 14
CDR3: CASSIDKNTPGYTF
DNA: TGTGCCAGTAGTATAGATAAGAATACTCCGGGCTACACCTTC

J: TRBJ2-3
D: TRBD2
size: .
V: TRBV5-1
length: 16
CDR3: CASSLGLAGSTDTQYF
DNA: TGCGCCAGCAGCTTGGGACTAGCGGGAAGCACAGATACGCAGTATTTT

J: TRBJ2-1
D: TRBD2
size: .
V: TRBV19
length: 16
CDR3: CASSMALAGEVHEQFF
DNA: TGTGCCAGTAGTATGGCGCTAGCGGGAGAGGTCCATGAGCAGTTCTTC

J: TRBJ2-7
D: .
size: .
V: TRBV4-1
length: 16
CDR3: CASSQDMGEVDYEQYF
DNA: TGCGCCAGCAGCCAAGATATGGGGGAGGTAGACTACGAGCAGTACTTC

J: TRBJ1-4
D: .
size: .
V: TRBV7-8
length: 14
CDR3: CASSLGRVPEKLFF
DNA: TGTGCCAGCAGCTTAGGGAGGGTTCCTGAAAAACTGTTTTTT

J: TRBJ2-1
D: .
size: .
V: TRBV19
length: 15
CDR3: CASSIRAGDYNEQFF
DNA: TGTGCCAGTAGTATCAGGGCAGGGGACTACAATGAGCAGTTCTTC

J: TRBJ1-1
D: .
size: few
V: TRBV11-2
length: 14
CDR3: CASSFSGQNTEAFF
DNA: TGTGCCAGCAGCTTTTCAGGACAGAACACTGAAGCTTTCTTT

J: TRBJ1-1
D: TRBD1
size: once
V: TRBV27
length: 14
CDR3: CASSWSGGVTEAFF
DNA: TGTGCCAGCAGTTGGTCAGGGGGCGTGACTGAAGCTTTCTTT

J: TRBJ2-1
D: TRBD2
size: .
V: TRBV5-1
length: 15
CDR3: CASSPGLAGLNEQFF
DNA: TGCGCCAGCAGCCCCGGACTAGCGGGCCTCAATGAGCAGTTCTTC

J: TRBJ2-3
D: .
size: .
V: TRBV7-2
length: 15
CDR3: CASSLGDRRPDTQYF
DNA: TGTGCCAGCAGCTTAGGCGACCGGAGGCCAGATACGCAGTATTTT

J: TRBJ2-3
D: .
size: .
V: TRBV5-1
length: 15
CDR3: CASSQGWRGTDTQYF
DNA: TGCGCCAGCAGCCAGGGGTGGCGCGGCACAGATACGCAGTATTTT

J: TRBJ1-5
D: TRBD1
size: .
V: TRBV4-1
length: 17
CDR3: CASSQVLGQAEGQPQHF
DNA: TGCGCCAGCAGCCAAGTGCTAGGACAGGCGGAGGGGCAGCCCCAGCATTTT

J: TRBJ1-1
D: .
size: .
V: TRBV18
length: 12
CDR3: CASLDRNTEAFF
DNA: TGTGCCAGCTTAGACAGGAACACTGAAGCTTTCTTT

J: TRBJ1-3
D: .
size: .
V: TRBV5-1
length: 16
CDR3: CASSLGAVSSGNTIYF
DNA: TGCGCCAGCAGCTTGGGGGCAGTTAGCTCTGGAAACACCATATATTTT

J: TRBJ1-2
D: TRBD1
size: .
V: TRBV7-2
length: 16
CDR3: CASSLGWWGQDYGYTF
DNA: TGTGCCAGCAGCTTAGGGTGGTGGGGACAGGACTATGGCTACACCTTC

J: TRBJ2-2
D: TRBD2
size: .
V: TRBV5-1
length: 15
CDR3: CASRPGLAGSGELFF
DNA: TGCGCCAGCAGACCGGGACTAGCGGGATCCGGGGAGCTGTTTTTT

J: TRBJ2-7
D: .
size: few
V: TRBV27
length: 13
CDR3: CASRVAYGYEQYF
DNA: TGTGCCAGCAGGGTCGCGTATGGCTACGAGCAGTACTTC

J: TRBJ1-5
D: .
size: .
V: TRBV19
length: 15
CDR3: CASSIIRGNAQPQHF
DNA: TGTGCCAGTAGTATAATAAGGGGGAATGCGCAGCCCCAGCATTTT

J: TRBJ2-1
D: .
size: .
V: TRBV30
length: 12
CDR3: CAWSSEWDEQFF
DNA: TGTGCCTGGAGCTCGGAGTGGGATGAGCAGTTCTTC

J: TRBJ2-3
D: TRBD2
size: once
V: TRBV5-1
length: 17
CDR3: CASSLWTSGRSTDTQYF
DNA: TGCGCCAGCAGCTTATGGACTAGCGGGAGGAGCACAGATACGCAGTATTTT

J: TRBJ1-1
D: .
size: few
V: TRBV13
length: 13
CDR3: CASSFRGNTEAFF
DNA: TGTGCCAGCAGCTTCCGGGGGAACACTGAAGCTTTCTTT

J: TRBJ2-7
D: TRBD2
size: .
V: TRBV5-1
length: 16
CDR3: CASSLTALAGGGEQYF
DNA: TGCGCCAGCAGCTTGACGGCACTAGCGGGAGGTGGCGAGCAGTACTTC